The 2 T cell receptor beta chains in this list originate from one sample, sequenced in a study of CD8+CD57+ T cells in acquired aplastic anemia. Profiling that covered TCR beta VDJ and CDR3 relied on genomic DNA as its template. TCRdb re-called the reads through MiXCR, storing one row per CDR3 protein. This sample yields hundreds of thousands of distinct CDR3 sequences, of which roughly 82% are seen a single time; 40% to 50% belongs to the top ten. Sequencing involved patients with CD8+CD57+ cell expansion previously shown by flow cytometry. The material sequenced was sorted CD4+, CD8+, or CD8+CD57+ T cells (not recorded which) from PBMCs. These receptors originate from a human donor with aplastic anemia.

The chain recombines TRBV7-3 with TRBJ1-2, with a weak D call TRBD1 (5 bases). The CDR3 contains 15 residues. Germline CDR1 SGHTA, CDR2 FQGTGA. Deletions cut 0 bases from V and 11 bases from J, with 19 bases between. The DNA for the CDR3 is TGTGCCAGCAGCTTAACAGGGCGGGGGTACTACAATTACACCTTC. This gives the protein CASSLTGRGYYNYTF. Full variable domain (outside the CDR3, taken from reference TRBV7-3 and TRBJ1-2): GAGVSQTPSNKVTEKGKYVELRCDPISGHTALYWYRQSLGQGPEFLIYFQGTGAADDSGLPNDRFFAVRPEGSVSTLKIQRTERGDSAVYLCASSLTGRGYYNYTFGSGTRLTVV.

This clonotype has a single count. The genes are TRBV7-8 and TRBJ2-7; 12 bases line up with TRBD1. The V segment lost 5 bases and the J segment 3 bases; nucleotides outside the gene matches: 14. Germline CDR1 reads SGHVS; CDR2 reads FQNEAQ. This CDR3 has 18 residues. The CDR3 DNA follows: TGTGCCAGCAGCCCGCGTCCCGGGACAGGGGGCACTCACTACGAGCAGTACGTC. Translating gives CASSPRPGTGGTHYEQYV.